The clone carrying this T cell receptor beta chain showed up many times. What it binds is unknown. The sample originates from a study of T-cell reconstitution after alpha-beta-depleted transplantation in children. The study, taken as a whole, reports: T-cell counts and diversity at one year post-transplant came mainly from newly produced T cells. Elevated TCRbeta diversity at day 60 was traced, in some patients, to surviving recipient T cells and thymic progenitors. The study reportedly traced alpha-beta T cells about two months after transplant to several hundred expanded graft clones.

This sample's TCRbeta library carried unique molecular identifier barcodes. MiXCR, applied by TCRdb to the PCR reads, yields one record per CDR3 protein. The table lists about 200,000 distinct CDR3 sequences, approximately 17% of them singletons. The CDR3 has 17 residues. J was trimmed by 4 bases and V by 1 base; bases with no gene match: 11. Germline assignment: CDR1 SGHVS and CDR2 FQNEAQ. The sequencing here drew on PBMCs, mostly from graft donor cells, taken 360 days after TCRalphabeta/CD19-depleted stem cell transplant. The TCR sequence derives from a male patient aged 2-15 years who had a stem cell transplant for acute lymphoblastic leukemia, so the T cells may come from the graft donor. The V and J genes are TRBV7-8 and TRBJ1-2, with 8 bases identical to TRBD1. CDR3 residues: CASSLVPSQGASYGYTF. CDR3 nucleotide sequence: TGTGCCAGCAGCTTAGTCCCGTCGCAGGGGGCCTCCTATGGCTACACCTTC.